This T cell receptor (beta chain) was sequenced in a study of glioma-infiltrating T cells after dendritic cell vaccination listed by TCRdb under 2016. Study-level background: The cohort included roughly 15 glioblastoma patients drawn from Phase I and II dendritic cell vaccination trials, of whom 9 were newly diagnosed and 6 had recurrent disease. Deep sequencing of TCR beta CDR3 regions was used to quantify tumor-infiltrating lymphocyte content and compare tumor and blood repertoires in dendritic cell-vaccinated glioblastoma patients. Each patient got three intradermal injections of the dendritic cell vaccine, spaced at biweekly intervals, in the arm below the axilla. To make the vaccine, monocyte-derived dendritic cells were cultured for seven to eight days with IL-4 and GM-CSF and then pulsed overnight with autologous tumor lysate. TCR sequencing metrics, including TIL content and tumor-blood repertoire overlap, were correlated with survival after dendritic cell vaccination. Autologous tumor lysate-pulsed dendritic cell vaccination was administered to the patients between about 2003 and 2012.

Using the immunoSEQ assay, TCRB CDR3 regions were amplified from roughly 2.1 micrograms of genomic DNA, or from all available DNA when less than that was on hand. The multiplex PCR employed 60 forward primers targeting TCR V beta segments and 13 reverse primers targeting J beta segments. To estimate the number of reads per starting template, synthetic control templates were added to each sample at limiting dilution. The Illumina HiSeq System generated sequencing reads of 87 bp. As for the original processing: PCR and sequencing errors were removed by a nearest neighbor algorithm that merged closely related sequences. TCR overlap was defined as the percentage of unique tumor TCR beta sequences that were also present in the same patient's peripheral blood. TCRdb holds this immuneACCESS table with in-frame rearrangements only. Some clones are missing; in checked studies, unresolved V genes explain under half, and the rest has no known cause. V and J calls and clone size follow that table, whereas D and trimming were derived from the DNA. For this sample there are tens of thousands of clones; roughly four fifths appear just once. The top ten constitute approximately 2.1% of the sample.

This clone has just one count. Its antigen is not yet known. No base quality values were provided; no much bigger clone lies one nucleotide off. The paper as a whole reports these results and caveats: The three-group TCR overlap response model was characterized as speculative, and prospective validation of the model was stated to be required. The cohort was small and heterogeneous, and full blood and tumor sets were available for few patients, with initial-recurrent tumor pairs available for even fewer patients. TCR clonality showed no direct relationship with survival, which suggests that a diverse polyclonal response may matter. Longer time to progression and overall survival after dendritic cell vaccination were predicted by higher estimated pretreatment TIL content.

Patients were selected on the basis of adequate residual fresh-frozen tumor tissue and more than two years of available survival data. An isocitrate dehydrogenase mutation was not carried by any of the glioblastoma patients, although molecular status was otherwise variable. PBMC were collected before vaccination, two weeks after the third vaccination, and at tumor progression when it occurred. Genomic DNA was extracted with the Qiagen DNeasy Blood extraction Kit. The germline V gene (reference sequence) sets CDR1 to SGHNT and CDR2 to YYREEE. Inclusive of the bounding cysteine and phenylalanine, the CDR3 is 14 residues long. The retained sequence is limited to the CDR3, 42 bases, with the frame set at the first base. Trimming at the junction amounts to 4 bases on V and 2 bases on J, and the germline ends lie 12 bases apart.

The sequence was obtained from a human donor with glioblastoma. Rearrangement joined TRBV5-4 to TRBJ1-1; confidence is insufficient to name the D gene. The sequenced sample was blood, obtained before dendritic cell vaccination. The DNA reads as follows: TGTGCCAGCAGCCAACCTCCAGGAAACACTGAAGCTTTCTTT. Its translation reads: CASSQPPGNTEAFF.